This TCR beta chain was obtained from a study of blood T cell repertoires in COVID-19. Germline values: CDR1 SGHVS, CDR2 FNYEAQ. The CDR3 loop spans 16 amino acids. V trimming: 4 bases; J trimming: 6 bases; junction bases outside the gene matches: 9. Assignments of participants to cohorts depended upon their own reported clinical history. Study processing details: From reference gene primer amplification, estimates of nucleated cell counts were derived. Profiling relied on immunoSEQ multiplex PCR, and the TCRdb table lists in-frame clones only, not all of them. That table furnishes V, J and clone size, whereas the DNA furnished D and trimming. The table includes more than 200,000 clones, around 88% detected once.

This receptor was obtained from a woman younger than 45 who had recovered from COVID-19. This chain links TRBV7-6 with TRBJ2-1, with 10 bases matching TRBD2. The sequenced sample consisted of PBMCs or T cells enriched from blood (not recorded which). The CDR3 sequence is CASSSPSGRGLNEQFF. The CDR3 DNA follows: TGTGCCAGCAGCTCCCCTAGCGGGAGAGGACTCAATGAGCAGTTCTTC.